Listed below are T cell receptor beta chains from one sample, sequenced in a study of T-cell reconstitution after alpha-beta-depleted transplantation in children. One entry per CDR3 protein, called by TCRdb with MiXCR from the PCR reads. The table has approximately 250,000 distinct CDR3 sequences, approximately 9.9% seen once. Source: PBMCs from the stem cell graft donor, taken from the stem cell graft. The receptor source for this set is a human donor who donated a stem cell graft to a child with SCID. Each CDR3 is given with its conserved first and last residue. D genes are given only for firm matches. Clone sizes are given selectively: once, few, many, or a class where the clone is expanded.

V: TRBV18; size: NA; J: TRBJ2-7; D: NA; DNA: TGTGCCAGCTCACCACCTTCTCTGGGTACCGAGCAGTACTTC; CDR3: CASSPPSLGTEQYF
V: TRBV7-3; size: NA; J: TRBJ2-3; D: NA; DNA: TGTGCCAGCAGCTTAAATGGACTATACACAGATACGCAGTATTTT; CDR3: CASSLNGLYTDTQYF
V: TRBV5-1; size: many; J: TRBJ1-1; D: NA; DNA: TGCGCCAGCAGCTTGCCCGGACAGTCGACTGAAGCTTTCTTT; CDR3: CASSLPGQSTEAFF
V: TRBV7-2; size: many; J: TRBJ2-3; D: NA; DNA: TGTGCCGGGCGGGGAGCTAGCACAGATACGCAGTATTTT; CDR3: CAGRGASTDTQYF
V: TRBV7-9; size: many; J: TRBJ2-3; D: TRBD1; DNA: TGTGCCGGGAGACAGGGAAGTTCAGATACGCAGTATTTT; CDR3: CAGRQGSSDTQYF
V: TRBV12-3/TRBV12-4; size: many; J: TRBJ1-2; D: NA; DNA: TGTGCCAGCAGCCCAGAAAGTCCCCGACTGCAAAGAAACTATGGCTACACCTTC; CDR3: CASSPESPRLQRNYGYTF
V: TRBV10-3; size: few; J: TRBJ1-2; D: NA; DNA: TGTGCCATCCAGTCGGCGGGCCTAGAGGGGTACTATGGCTACACCTTC; CDR3: CAIQSAGLEGYYGYTF
V: TRBV20-1; size: many; J: TRBJ2-7; D: NA; DNA: TGCAGTGTCTCGGGAGAGGAGCAGTACTTC; CDR3: CSVSGEEQYF
V: TRBV20-1; size: many; J: TRBJ1-6; D: NA; DNA: TGCAGTGCTACCGGACCCGGGAATTCACCCCTCCACTTT; CDR3: CSATGPGNSPLHF
V: TRBV4-1; size: NA; J: TRBJ2-2; D: TRBD1; DNA: TGCGCCAGCAGCCTCGGACAGGGTCGGCCCGGGGAGCTGTTTTTT; CDR3: CASSLGQGRPGELFF
V: TRBV10-3; size: many; J: TRBJ2-1; D: TRBD1; DNA: TGTGCCATCAGTGACCACGGACAGGGGGCCTGGCAGTTCTTC; CDR3: CAISDHGQGAWQFF
V: TRBV12-3/TRBV12-4; size: many; J: TRBJ2-1; D: NA; DNA: TGTGCCAGCAGCGCCATGCTTATGGGTGGTGTCAATGAGCAGTTCTTC; CDR3: CASSAMLMGGVNEQFF
V: TRBV20-1; size: few; J: TRBJ1-5; D: TRBD1; DNA: TGCAGTGCCCAGACAGGGGGCAAGAGCAATCAGCCCCAGCATTTT; CDR3: CSAQTGGKSNQPQHF
V: TRBV20-1; size: many; J: TRBJ2-5; D: TRBD1; DNA: TGCAGTGCTAGAGACTATAGACAGGGACCCCAAGAGACCCAGTACTTC; CDR3: CSARDYRQGPQETQYF
V: TRBV5-1; size: many; J: TRBJ1-2; D: TRBD1; DNA: TGCGCCAGCAGCTTGAGACAGGGTGTAAGCTACACCTTC; CDR3: CASSLRQGVSYTF
V: TRBV29-1; size: many; J: TRBJ1-1; D: TRBD1; DNA: TGCAGCGTCTCCCCGGGACAGGGGACTGAAGCTTTCTTT; CDR3: CSVSPGQGTEAFF
V: TRBV20-1; size: NA; J: TRBJ1-5; D: NA; DNA: TGCAGTGCTAGAGATTCTACCAGAAACAATCAGCCCCAGCATTTT; CDR3: CSARDSTRNNQPQHF
V: TRBV4-1; size: many; J: TRBJ2-7; D: TRBD1; DNA: TGCGCCAGCAGCCAAATGCACAGGGGATCGGGCGAGCAGTACTTC; CDR3: CASSQMHRGSGEQYF
V: TRBV20-1; size: many; J: TRBJ2-1; D: TRBD2; DNA: TGCAGTGCTAGGGTGTCCGGACTAGCGGGGGAGCAGTTCTTC; CDR3: CSARVSGLAGEQFF
V: TRBV11-2; size: many; J: TRBJ2-5; D: NA; DNA: TGTGCCAGCAGCTTTACTACAGAAGAGACCCAGTACTTC; CDR3: CASSFTTEETQYF
V: TRBV6-5; size: many; J: TRBJ1-1; D: NA; DNA: TGCGCCAGCAGCTATTGGACGAACACTGAAGCTTTCTTT; CDR3: CASSYWTNTEAFF
V: TRBV27; size: many; J: TRBJ1-4; D: NA; DNA: TGTGCCAGCCGTCCTTGGGGCGACCCCCTTCTGTTTTTT; CDR3: CASRPWGDPLLFF
V: TRBV12-3/TRBV12-4; size: NA; J: TRBJ1-4; D: TRBD1; DNA: TGTGCCATCTGTTTTGGGGGGGGGACAGCTAATGAAAAACTGTTTTTT; CDR3: CAICFGGGTANEKLFF
V: TRBV12-3/TRBV12-4; size: NA; J: TRBJ1-1; D: TRBD1; DNA: TGTGCCAGCAGTCGACTCTCCTGGACAGGAGGTAACACTGAAGCTTTCTTT; CDR3: CASSRLSWTGGNTEAFF
V: TRBV5-6; size: many; J: TRBJ2-7; D: NA; DNA: TGTGCCAGCAGTCTGGGACGCCCTTTGGGAGAGCAGTACTTC; CDR3: CASSLGRPLGEQYF
V: TRBV7-2; size: many; J: TRBJ2-1; D: TRBD1; DNA: TGTGCCAGCAGCTTCCGGGGACAGTACAATGAGCAGTTCTTC; CDR3: CASSFRGQYNEQFF
V: TRBV20-1; size: many; J: TRBJ1-1; D: NA; DNA: TGCAGTGCTAGAGATCTCACGGCTTACACTGAAGCTTTCTTT; CDR3: CSARDLTAYTEAFF
V: TRBV5-1; size: many; J: TRBJ2-2; D: TRBD2; DNA: TGCGCCAGCAGCGACACTAGCGTCGGGGAGCTGTTTTTT; CDR3: CASSDTSVGELFF
V: TRBV29-1; size: NA; J: TRBJ1-1; D: NA; DNA: TGCAGCGCAACCAGCGGGGGGAACACTGAAGCTTTCTTT; CDR3: CSATSGGNTEAFF
V: TRBV13; size: many; J: TRBJ2-1; D: NA; DNA: TGTGCCAGCAGCTTAACCGGGCCGGAGAATGAGCAGTTCTTC; CDR3: CASSLTGPENEQFF
V: TRBV5-5; size: many; J: TRBJ2-7; D: NA; DNA: TGTGCCAGCAGTCGCCTGGGGGTTAATAACGAGCAGTACTTC; CDR3: CASSRLGVNNEQYF
V: TRBV7-2; size: many; J: TRBJ2-5; D: NA; DNA: TGTGCCAGCAGCTTAGGGCCAGAACGACAAGAGACCCAGTACTTC; CDR3: CASSLGPERQETQYF
V: TRBV5-1; size: NA; J: TRBJ1-2; D: NA; DNA: TGCGCCAGCAGCTTGGCCCCTCAGGGTTCGGAGTATGGCTACACCTTC; CDR3: CASSLAPQGSEYGYTF
V: TRBV7-9; size: many; J: TRBJ1-2; D: TRBD1; DNA: TGTGCCAGCAGCATATACAGGGGTGCGGGCTACACCTTC; CDR3: CASSIYRGAGYTF
V: TRBV6-5; size: many; J: TRBJ2-3; D: NA; DNA: TGTGCCAGCAGTTACGGAGGGGGCGTCGGGGATACGCAGTATTTT; CDR3: CASSYGGGVGDTQYF
V: TRBV7-4; size: many; J: TRBJ1-1; D: NA; DNA: TGTGCCAGCATCAAGCCCCCGATCAGACGACCTGAAGCTTTCTTT; CDR3: CASIKPPIRRPEAFF
V: TRBV2; size: many; J: TRBJ2-1; D: TRBD2; DNA: TGTGCCAGCGTCCGGGGGGGCTTCGATGAGCAGTTCTTC; CDR3: CASVRGGFDEQFF
V: TRBV12-3/TRBV12-4; size: many; J: TRBJ1-1; D: NA; DNA: TGTGCCAGCAGTTTCAACTGGAACACTGAAGCTTTCTTT; CDR3: CASSFNWNTEAFF
V: TRBV30; size: NA; J: TRBJ1-2; D: TRBD1; DNA: TGTGCCTGGAGTGTACTTCAAGGACAGGGCTTTTCTGGCTACACCTTC; CDR3: CAWSVLQGQGFSGYTF
V: TRBV4-3; size: many; J: TRBJ2-2; D: NA; DNA: TGCGCCAGCAGCCAGTTCAGTGGCGGGACCGCCGGGGAGCTGTTTTTT; CDR3: CASSQFSGGTAGELFF
V: TRBV10-2; size: many; J: TRBJ2-3; D: NA; DNA: TGCGCCAGCAGTGAGCTAGGGGGGGGGAGCACAGATACGCAGTATTTT; CDR3: CASSELGGGSTDTQYF
V: TRBV6-5; size: many; J: TRBJ2-6; D: NA; DNA: TGTGCCAGCAGCTCCGGTCCGACAGGTTATTCTGGGGCCAACGTCCTGACTTTC; CDR3: CASSSGPTGYSGANVLTF
V: TRBV20-1; size: few; J: TRBJ1-3; D: NA; DNA: TGCAGTGCTGTCCCCCCCGGGACGAAAGGAAACACCATATATTTT; CDR3: CSAVPPGTKGNTIYF
V: TRBV6-1; size: many; J: TRBJ2-5; D: NA; DNA: TGTGCCAGCAGTGGGGGTACGGGAGAGACCCAGTACTTC; CDR3: CASSGGTGETQYF
V: TRBV7-2; size: many; J: TRBJ1-1; D: TRBD1; DNA: TGTGCCAGCAGCCGGGACAGGGGGTACGGCACTGAAGCTTTCTTT; CDR3: CASSRDRGYGTEAFF
V: TRBV5-1; size: many; J: TRBJ1-1; D: TRBD1; DNA: TGCGCCAGCAGCAGAGGACAGGATCACACTGAAGCTTTCTTT; CDR3: CASSRGQDHTEAFF
V: TRBV12-3/TRBV12-4; size: many; J: TRBJ1-1; D: NA; DNA: TGTGCCAGCAGTCCAGGGGAAACTGAAGCTTTCTTT; CDR3: CASSPGETEAFF
V: TRBV20-1; size: many; J: TRBJ1-4; D: NA; DNA: TGCAGTGCTAGAGATCGGGGGTCAACTAATGAAAAACTGTTTTTT; CDR3: CSARDRGSTNEKLFF
V: TRBV20-1; size: many; J: TRBJ2-7; D: NA; DNA: TGCAGTGCTAAGGTGGCCAGAGGAGCGACCTACGAGCAGTACTTC; CDR3: CSAKVARGATYEQYF
V: TRBV20-1; size: many; J: TRBJ2-3; D: NA; DNA: TGCAGTGCTAGAGATAGAAGGAGACAGATAGCAGATACGCAGTATTTT; CDR3: CSARDRRRQIADTQYF